These T cell receptor beta chains were read from a single sample in a study of CD8 T cells in ankylosing spondylitis. TCRdb re-analysed the 5' RACE reads in MiXCR, keeping a single row per CDR3 protein. Of about 320,000 distinct CDR3 sequences in the sample, approximately 10% were seen once. Sequencing was carried out using blood, either unsorted or a sorted T cell fraction (not recorded which). These receptor sequences come from a female donor with ankylosing spondylitis or in good health (not recorded which). CDR3s include the opening cysteine and the closing phenylalanine or tryptophan. The D gene is left open where the match is weak. A clone size is listed for some rows: how often the clone was seen (once, few, many), or a class if it is expanded.

clone_size,v_call,d_call,j_call,cdr3_aa,cdr3_nt
many,TRBV12-3/TRBV12-4,-,TRBJ2-2,CASSPLGPNTGELFF,TGTGCCAGCAGCCCCCTGGGCCCGAACACCGGGGAGCTGTTTTTT
-,TRBV20-1,TRBD1,TRBJ1-2,CSARGTGGDGYTF,TGCAGTGCTAGGGGGACAGGGGGGGATGGCTACACCTTC
many,TRBV20-1,-,TRBJ1-5,CSARTPGSSNQPQHF,TGCAGTGCTAGAACCCCCGGCAGTAGCAATCAGCCCCAGCATTTT
-,TRBV18,-,TRBJ2-1,CASSPELGRDEQFF,TGTGCCAGCTCACCAGAACTGGGGCGAGATGAGCAGTTCTTC
many,TRBV5-1,-,TRBJ1-2,CASSAGLERDGYTF,TGCGCCAGCAGCGCGGGACTCGAAAGGGATGGCTACACCTTC
few,TRBV5-1,TRBD1,TRBJ2-3,CASSRQPTGTGGDYVADTQYF,TGCGCCAGCAGCCGTCAGCCCACCGGGACAGGGGGCGACTACGTTGCAGATACGCAGTATTTT
-,TRBV11-1,TRBD1,TRBJ2-2,CASSSRQGGGTGELFF,TGTGCCAGCAGCTCCCGACAGGGTGGAGGCACCGGGGAGCTGTTTTTT
-,TRBV5-1,-,TRBJ2-2,CASSLQPGSTGELFF,TGCGCCAGCAGCCTCCAGCCGGGAAGCACCGGGGAGCTGTTTTTT
many,TRBV12-3/TRBV12-4,TRBD2,TRBJ2-6,CASSLVGLPTGANVLTF,TGTGCCAGCAGTTTAGTGGGACTACCTACTGGGGCCAACGTCCTGACTTTC
-,TRBV27,TRBD1,TRBJ1-2,CASRHSTFDRANYGYTF,TGTGCCAGCAGACATTCGACCTTTGACAGGGCCAACTATGGCTACACCTTC
-,TRBV5-1,-,TRBJ2-1,CASSLAGTPYNEQFF,TGCGCCAGCAGCCTAGCCGGGACTCCCTACAATGAGCAGTTCTTC
many,TRBV20-1,-,TRBJ2-3,CSAREPSGTDTQYF,TGCAGTGCTAGAGAGCCTAGCGGCACAGATACGCAGTATTTT
many,TRBV7-9,TRBD1,TRBJ1-5,CASSLVSGGNSNQPQHF,TGTGCCAGCAGCTTGGTCTCAGGGGGCAACTCAAATCAGCCCCAGCATTTT
many,TRBV27,-,TRBJ1-1,CASSLEGQNRQRAFF,TGTGCCAGCAGTTTAGAAGGACAGAACCGACAGAGGGCTTTCTTT
many,TRBV11-2,TRBD2,TRBJ2-3,CASSLDPGTRESDTQYF,TGTGCCAGCAGCCTTGATCCCGGGACTAGGGAATCAGATACGCAGTATTTT
many,TRBV27,-,TRBJ2-2,CASLEPKGELFF,TGTGCCAGCCTAGAACCGAAGGGGGAGCTGTTTTTT
many,TRBV7-2,TRBD2,TRBJ2-2,CASSLAGVTGELFF,TGTGCCAGCAGTCTAGCGGGAGTCACCGGGGAGCTGTTTTTT
few,TRBV25-1,TRBD2,TRBJ2-3,CASSDPSAGVTDTQYF,TGTGCCAGCAGTGATCCCTCAGCGGGAGTGACAGATACGCAGTATTTT
few,TRBV27,TRBD1,TRBJ1-2,CASSASTGYGYTF,TGTGCCAGCAGTGCCTCGACAGGGTATGGCTACACCTTC
few,TRBV7-9,-,TRBJ2-2,CASSLWPSAKLFF,TGTGCCAGCAGCTTATGGCCGAGCGCGAAGCTGTTTTTT
-,TRBV11-1,TRBD2,TRBJ2-1,CASSAHPGLAGGRNEQFF,TGTGCCAGCAGCGCCCACCCGGGACTAGCGGGGGGGCGAAATGAGCAGTTCTTC
many,TRBV20-1,-,TRBJ2-5,CSAAWGPQETQYF,TGCAGTGCGGCTTGGGGGCCACAAGAGACCCAGTACTTC
-,TRBV28,-,TRBJ2-7,CASSPTGTPVYEQYF,TGTGCCAGCAGTCCGACCGGGACCCCAGTGTACGAGCAGTACTTC
few,TRBV12-3/TRBV12-4,-,TRBJ1-2,CASSFVDSLTYSGGYTF,TGTGCCAGCAGTTTTGTGGACAGCCTCACCTATTCTGGTGGCTACACCTTC
few,TRBV20-1,TRBD2,TRBJ2-1,CSATDGTGGPNEQFF,TGCAGTGCTACCGACGGGACGGGAGGGCCGAATGAGCAGTTCTTC
many,TRBV28,-,TRBJ2-5,CASTRIGGQETQYF,TGTGCCAGCACCCGGATTGGCGGGCAAGAGACCCAGTACTTC
many,TRBV5-1,-,TRBJ1-1,CASSSPTSMNTEAFF,TGCGCCAGCAGCTCCCCCACCTCCATGAACACTGAAGCTTTCTTT
many,TRBV2,TRBD2,TRBJ2-1,CASSGGPTSGGAHEQFF,TGTGCCAGCAGTGGGGGCCCGACTAGCGGGGGGGCGCATGAGCAGTTCTTC
-,TRBV14,-,TRBJ2-3,CASSQGVASTDTQYF,TGTGCCAGCAGCCAAGGTGTAGCTAGCACAGATACGCAGTATTTT
-,TRBV3-1,-,TRBJ1-6,CASSQDERLHSPLHF,TGTGCCAGCAGCCAAGACGAGAGATTGCATTCACCCCTCCACTTT
many,TRBV5-6,-,TRBJ2-5,CASSLGGAGTQYF,TGTGCCAGCAGCTTAGGGGGGGCCGGGACCCAGTACTTC
many,TRBV20-1,-,TRBJ2-3,CSASPGGADTQYF,TGCAGTGCTAGCCCCGGGGGAGCAGATACGCAGTATTTT
many,TRBV5-1,-,TRBJ2-7,CASSRSPTTRDYEQYF,TGCGCCAGCAGCCGGAGTCCAACGACCAGAGATTACGAGCAGTACTTC
many,TRBV20-1,TRBD1,TRBJ1-2,CSANTGGKGYTF,TGCAGTGCCAATACAGGGGGAAAGGGCTACACCTTC
many,TRBV7-3,-,TRBJ1-6,CASSFRQNSPLHF,TGTGCCAGCAGCTTCCGACAGAATTCACCCCTCCACTTT
few,TRBV7-9,-,TRBJ1-1,CASSLLGRVGAEAFF,TGTGCCAGCAGCTTATTGGGCCGGGTCGGGGCTGAAGCTTTCTTT
-,TRBV12-3/TRBV12-4,TRBD1,TRBJ2-4,CASTTGVELGKNIQYF,TGTGCCAGCACGACAGGGGTTGAATTAGGCAAAAACATTCAGTACTTC
few,TRBV5-1,-,TRBJ2-3,CASFGGQRDTQYF,TGCGCCAGCTTCGGGGGCCAGAGAGATACGCAGTATTTT
many,TRBV9,-,TRBJ1-5,CASSVDLLQPQHF,TGTGCCAGCAGCGTAGATCTCCTCCAGCCCCAGCATTTT
-,TRBV11-3,TRBD2,TRBJ2-2,CASSLVPSGRDTGELFF,TGTGCCAGCAGCTTAGTCCCTAGCGGGAGAGACACCGGGGAGCTGTTTTTT
many,TRBV12-3/TRBV12-4,TRBD2,TRBJ2-3,CASSTPGLAPDTQYF,TGTGCCAGCAGTACCCCGGGACTAGCGCCAGATACGCAGTATTTT